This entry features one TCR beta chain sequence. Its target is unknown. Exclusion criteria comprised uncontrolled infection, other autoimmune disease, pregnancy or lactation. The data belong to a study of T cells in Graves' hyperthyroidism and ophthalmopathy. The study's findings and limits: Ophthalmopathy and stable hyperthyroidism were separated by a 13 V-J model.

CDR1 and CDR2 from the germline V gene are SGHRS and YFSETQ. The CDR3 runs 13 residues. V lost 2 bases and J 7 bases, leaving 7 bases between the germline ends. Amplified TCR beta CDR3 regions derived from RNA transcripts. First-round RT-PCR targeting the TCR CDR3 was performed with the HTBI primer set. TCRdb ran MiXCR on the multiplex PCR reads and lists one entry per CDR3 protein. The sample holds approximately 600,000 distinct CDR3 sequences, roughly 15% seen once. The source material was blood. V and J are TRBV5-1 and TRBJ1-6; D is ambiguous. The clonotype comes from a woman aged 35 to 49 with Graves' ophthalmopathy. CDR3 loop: CASSLQRNSPLHF. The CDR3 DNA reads TGCGCCAGCAGCTTACAACGAAATTCACCCCTCCACTTT.